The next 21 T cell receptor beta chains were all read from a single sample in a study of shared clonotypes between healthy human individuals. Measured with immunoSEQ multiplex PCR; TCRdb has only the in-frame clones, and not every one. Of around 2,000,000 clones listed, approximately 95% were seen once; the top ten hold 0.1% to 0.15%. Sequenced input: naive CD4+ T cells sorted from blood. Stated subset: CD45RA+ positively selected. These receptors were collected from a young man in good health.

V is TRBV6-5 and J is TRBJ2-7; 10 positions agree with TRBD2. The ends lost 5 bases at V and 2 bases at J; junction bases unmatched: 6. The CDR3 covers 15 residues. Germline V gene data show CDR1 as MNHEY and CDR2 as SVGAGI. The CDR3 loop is CASSRVAGGPYEQYF. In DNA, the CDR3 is TGTGCCAGCAGTCGGGTAGCGGGAGGACCCTACGAGCAGTACTTC.

For the CDR3, the DNA is TGTGCCAGCAGCTTGGGGAGATTACAAGAGACCCAGTACTTC. Translated: CASSLGRLQETQYF. The V gene is TRBV13, the J gene TRBJ2-5; D is perhaps TRBD2 (5 bases). Trimming removed 3 bases at V and 2 bases at J, with 10 bases between. From germline, CDR1 is PRHDT and CDR2 FYEKMQ (reference sequence). The CDR3 runs to 14 residues. Combining the CDR3 with reference TRBV13 and TRBJ2-5 gives the whole variable domain AAGVIQSPRHLIKEKRETATLKCYPIPRHDTVYWYQQGPGQDPQFLISFYEKMQSDKGSIPDRFSAQQFSDYHSELNMSSLELGDSALYFCASSLGRLQETQYFGPGTRLLVL.

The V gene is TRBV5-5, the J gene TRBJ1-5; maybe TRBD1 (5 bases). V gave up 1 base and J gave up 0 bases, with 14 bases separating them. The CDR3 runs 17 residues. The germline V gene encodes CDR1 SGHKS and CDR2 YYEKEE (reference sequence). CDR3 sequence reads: CASSLRPGGHSNQPQHF. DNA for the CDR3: TGTGCCAGCAGCTTGCGACCTGGTGGACATAGCAATCAGCCCCAGCATTTT.

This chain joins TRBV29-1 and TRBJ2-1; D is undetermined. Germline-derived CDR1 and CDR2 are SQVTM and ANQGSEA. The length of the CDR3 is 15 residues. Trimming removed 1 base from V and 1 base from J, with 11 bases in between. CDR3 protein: CSVEGGLGSYNEQFF. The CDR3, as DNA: TGCAGCGTTGAAGGTGGTCTAGGGTCCTACAATGAGCAGTTCTTC.

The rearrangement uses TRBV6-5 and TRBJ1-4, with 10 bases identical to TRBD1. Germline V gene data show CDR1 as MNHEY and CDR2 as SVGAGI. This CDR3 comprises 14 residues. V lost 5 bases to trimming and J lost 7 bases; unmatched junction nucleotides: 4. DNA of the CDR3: TGTGCCAGCAGTCGACAGGGGGCCGGTGAAAAACTGTTTTTT. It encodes CASSRQGAGEKLFF.

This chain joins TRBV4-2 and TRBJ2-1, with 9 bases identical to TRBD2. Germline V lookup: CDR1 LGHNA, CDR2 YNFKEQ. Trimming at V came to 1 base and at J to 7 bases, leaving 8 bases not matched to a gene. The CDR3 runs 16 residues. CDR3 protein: CASSQGGTSISNEQFF. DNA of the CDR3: TGTGCCAGCAGCCAAGGTGGGACTAGCATCTCGAATGAGCAGTTCTTC.

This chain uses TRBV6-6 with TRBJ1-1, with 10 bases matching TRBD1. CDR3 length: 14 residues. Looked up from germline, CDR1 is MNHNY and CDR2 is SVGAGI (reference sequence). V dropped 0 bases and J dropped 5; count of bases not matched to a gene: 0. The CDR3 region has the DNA TGTGCCAGCAGTTACTCGGACAGGGGGACTGAAGCTTTCTTT. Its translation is CASSYSDRGTEAFF.

CDR3 amino acids: CATSRDRGSVGEQYF. The CDR3, as DNA: TGTGCCACCAGCAGAGATAGGGGTAGCGTGGGCGAGCAGTACTTC. The rearrangement joins TRBV15 to TRBJ2-7; D is possibly TRBD1 or TRBD2 (5 bases each). With 0 bases removed from V and 6 bases from J, the gap between germline ends came to 15 bases. This CDR3 has 15 amino acids. Per the germline V gene, CDR1 is LNHNV and CDR2 is YYDKDF (reference sequence).

CDR3 bases: TGTGCCAGTAAGACTGAAACCGGGGAGCTGTTTTTT. Protein: CASKTETGELFF. This rearrangement joins TRBV19 to TRBJ2-2; no reliable D call. Germline V lookup: CDR1 LNHDA, CDR2 SQIVND (reference sequence). The CDR3 has 12 amino acids. Trimming stripped 7 bases from V and 5 bases from J, with 8 bases between.

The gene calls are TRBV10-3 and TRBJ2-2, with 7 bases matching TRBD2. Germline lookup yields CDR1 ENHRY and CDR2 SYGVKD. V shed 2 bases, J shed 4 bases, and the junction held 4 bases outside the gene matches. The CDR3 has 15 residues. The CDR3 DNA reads TGTGCCATCAGTGAGCGGGGGGAAGGCACCGGGGAGCTGTTTTTT. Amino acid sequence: CAISERGEGTGELFF.

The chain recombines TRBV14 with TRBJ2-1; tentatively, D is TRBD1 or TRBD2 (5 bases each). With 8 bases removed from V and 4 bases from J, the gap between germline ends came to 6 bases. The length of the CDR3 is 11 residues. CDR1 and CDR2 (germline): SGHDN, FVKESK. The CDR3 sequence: CASGGYNEQFF. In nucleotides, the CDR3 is TGTGCCAGCGGGGGATACAATGAGCAGTTCTTC.

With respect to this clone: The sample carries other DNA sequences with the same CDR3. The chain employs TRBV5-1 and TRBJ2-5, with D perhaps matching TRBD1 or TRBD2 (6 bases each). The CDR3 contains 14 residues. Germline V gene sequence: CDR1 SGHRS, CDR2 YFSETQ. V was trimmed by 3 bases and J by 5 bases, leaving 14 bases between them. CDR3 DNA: TGCGCCAGCAGCTCCGGGGGCACCCAGGAGACCCAGTACTTC. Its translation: CASSSGGTQETQYF.

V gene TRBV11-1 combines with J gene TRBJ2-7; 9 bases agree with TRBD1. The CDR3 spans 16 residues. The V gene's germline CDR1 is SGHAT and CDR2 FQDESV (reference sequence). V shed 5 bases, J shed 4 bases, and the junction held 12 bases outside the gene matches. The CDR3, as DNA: TGTGCCAGCAGCATACATACAGGGGGCAACGGGTACGAGCAGTACTTC. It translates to CASSIHTGGNGYEQYF.

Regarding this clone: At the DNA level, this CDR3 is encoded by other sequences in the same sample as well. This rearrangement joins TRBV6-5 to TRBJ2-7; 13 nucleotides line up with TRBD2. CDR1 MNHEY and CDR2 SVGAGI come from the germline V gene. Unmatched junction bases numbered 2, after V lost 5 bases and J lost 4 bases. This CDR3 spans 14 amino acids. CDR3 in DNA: TGTGCCAGCAGTGGACTAGCGGGAGCATACGAGCAGTACTTC. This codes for CASSGLAGAYEQYF.

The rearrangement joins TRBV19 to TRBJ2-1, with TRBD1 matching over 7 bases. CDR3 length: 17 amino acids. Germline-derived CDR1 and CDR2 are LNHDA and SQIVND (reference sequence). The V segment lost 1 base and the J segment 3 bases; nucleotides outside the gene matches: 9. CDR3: CASSIVLRQGHYNEQFF. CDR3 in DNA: TGTGCCAGTAGTATAGTTCTACGACAGGGACACTACAATGAGCAGTTCTTC.

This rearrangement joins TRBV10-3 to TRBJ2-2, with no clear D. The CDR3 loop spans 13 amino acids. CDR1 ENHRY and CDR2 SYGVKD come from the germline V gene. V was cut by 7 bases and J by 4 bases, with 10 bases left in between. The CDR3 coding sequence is TGTGCCATCATGAAGAGGACCACCGGGGAGCTGTTTTTT. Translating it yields CAIMKRTTGELFF.

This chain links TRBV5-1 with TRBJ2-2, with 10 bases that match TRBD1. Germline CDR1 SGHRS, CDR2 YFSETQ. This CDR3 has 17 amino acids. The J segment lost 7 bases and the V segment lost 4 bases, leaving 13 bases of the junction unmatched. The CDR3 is CASSVDRGDRSSGELFF. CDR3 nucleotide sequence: TGCGCCAGCAGCGTGGACAGGGGGGACCGCTCCAGCGGGGAGCTGTTTTTT.

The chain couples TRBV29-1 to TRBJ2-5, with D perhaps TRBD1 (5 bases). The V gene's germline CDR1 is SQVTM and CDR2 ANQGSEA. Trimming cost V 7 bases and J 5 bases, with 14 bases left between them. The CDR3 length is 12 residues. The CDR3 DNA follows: TGCAGCGGCGACACAGGCCGGGAGACCCAGTACTTC. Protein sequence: CSGDTGRETQYF.

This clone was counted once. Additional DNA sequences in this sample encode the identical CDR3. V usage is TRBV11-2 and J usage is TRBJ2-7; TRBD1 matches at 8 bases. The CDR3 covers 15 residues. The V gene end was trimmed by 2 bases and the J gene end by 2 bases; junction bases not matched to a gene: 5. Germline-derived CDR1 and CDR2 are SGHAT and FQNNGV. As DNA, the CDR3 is TGTGCCAGCAGCTTATGGGCAGGGGGCACCTACGAGCAGTACTTC. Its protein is CASSLWAGGTYEQYF.

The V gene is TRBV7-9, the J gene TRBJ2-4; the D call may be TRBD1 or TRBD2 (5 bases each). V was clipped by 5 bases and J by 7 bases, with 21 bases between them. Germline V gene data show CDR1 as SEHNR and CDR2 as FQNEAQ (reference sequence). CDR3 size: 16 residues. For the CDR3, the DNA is TGTGCCAGCAGCCCAACCTCGGGGCAGGGCCATAACATTCAGTACTTC. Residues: CASSPTSGQGHNIQYF.

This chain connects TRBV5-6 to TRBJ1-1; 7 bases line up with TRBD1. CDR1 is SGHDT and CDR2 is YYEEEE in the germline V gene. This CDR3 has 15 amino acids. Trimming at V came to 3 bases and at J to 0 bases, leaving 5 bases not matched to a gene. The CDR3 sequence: CASSSDDRVNTEAFF. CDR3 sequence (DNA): TGTGCCAGCAGCTCAGACGACAGGGTGAACACTGAAGCTTTCTTT. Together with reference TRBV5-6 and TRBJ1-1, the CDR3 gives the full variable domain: DAGVTQSPTHLIKTRGQQVTLRCSPKSGHDTVSWYQQALGQGPQFIFQYYEEEERQRGNFPDRFSGHQFPNYSSELNVNALLLGDSALYLCASSSDDRVNTEAFFGQGTRLTVV.